Shown below are 23 T cell receptor beta chains from a single sample sequenced in a study of PD-1 blockade in classical Hodgkin lymphoma. Noted time point: cycle 4 day 1 (C4D1), after more than five weeks of nivolumab. All trial patients relapsed after autologous stem cell transplantation. PBMCs were thawed, and CD8+ T cells were then isolated from them by magnetic negative selection. TCRdb keeps only in-frame clones here, not all; method: immunoSEQ multiplex PCR. In the table there are a few thousand clones, 70% to 75% of which are singletons. The sequenced sample was CD8+ T cells from blood, obtained before the fourth cycle of nivolumab. These receptors were collected from a human donor with classical Hodgkin lymphoma.

J is TRBJ1-1 and V is TRBV5-5, with D tentatively TRBD1 (5 bases). Germline CDR1 reads SGHKS; CDR2 reads YYEKEE (reference sequence). Trimming took 4 bases from V and 3 from J, leaving 13 bases between them. The CDR3 covers 14 residues. The CDR3, as DNA: TGTGCCAGCAGCGGGGGACCTTACGACACTGAAGCTTTCTTT. Protein product: CASSGGPYDTEAFF.

CDR3 sequence reads: CASSQLLGEETQYF. The CDR3 nucleotides are TGTGCCAGCAGTCAGTTATTGGGAGAAGAGACCCAGTACTTC. The chain uses TRBV7-1 and TRBJ2-5; D is perhaps TRBD2 (5 bases). TRBV7-1 is labeled an ORF, and its function is uncertain. The CDR3 is made up of 14 amino acids. V dropped 6 bases and J dropped 3 bases, with 14 bases sitting between them.

This clone was detected once. The chain has TRBV27 and TRBJ2-5; D is unresolved. Deletions cut 5 bases from V and 4 bases from J, with 8 bases between. The CDR3 extends over 12 amino acids. Germline V gene lookup returns CDR1 MNHEY and CDR2 SMNVEV (reference sequence). DNA of the CDR3: TGTGCCAGCAGTCCTCTCGGAGAGACCCAGTACTTC. Its protein is CASSPLGETQYF.

The rearrangement links TRBV7-8 to TRBJ2-7; the match to TRBD2 covers 9 bases. The CDR3 totals 18 residues. Germline CDR1 SGHVS, CDR2 FQNEAQ. V gave up 2 bases and J gave up 3 bases; unmatched junction bases: 14. This chain's CDR3 is CASSLTTSGPPSYYEQYF. DNA of the CDR3: TGTGCCAGCAGCTTAACCACTAGCGGGCCACCATCATACTACGAGCAGTACTTC.

The chain joins TRBV5-6 to TRBJ2-1, with D maybe TRBD2 (6 bases). Per the germline V gene, CDR1 is SGHDT and CDR2 is YYEEEE. The V end was cut by 0 bases, the J end by 6 bases, with 19 bases between. The length of the CDR3 is 17 residues. The chain's CDR3 is CASSLEVGLALLNEQFF. The CDR3 DNA sequence: TGTGCCAGCAGCTTGGAGGTTGGTCTAGCGCTTCTCAATGAGCAGTTCTTC. The full variable domain, its missing parts supplied by reference TRBV5-6 and TRBJ2-1, is DAGVTQSPTHLIKTRGQQVTLRCSPKSGHDTVSWYQQALGQGPQFIFQYYEEEERQRGNFPDRFSGHQFPNYSSELNVNALLLGDSALYLCASSLEVGLALLNEQFFGPGTRLTVL.

CDR3 sequence: CASSLDAPWETQYF. The DNA of the CDR3 is TGCGCCAGCAGCTTGGATGCCCCATGGGAGACCCAGTACTTC. The chain uses TRBV5-1 and TRBJ2-5; no clear D gene. Between the trimmed V and J ends, which lost 0 bases and 5 bases, there was a span of 11 bases. The CDR3 runs 14 residues. Germline V gives CDR1 SGHRS, CDR2 YFSETQ.

The chain links TRBV4-1 to TRBJ1-5; D is possibly TRBD1 (5 bases). The CDR3 is 13 residues long. The V gene lost 0 bases and the J gene lost 11 bases, with 11 bases spanning the gap. Germline CDR1 reads MGHRA; CDR2 reads YSYEKL. CDR3 region: CASSQDRGFTQHF. In nucleotides, the CDR3 is TGCGCCAGCAGCCAAGATCGGGGCTTTACCCAGCATTTT.

The chain links TRBV5-1 to TRBJ2-3, with unresolved D. The V end lost 0 bases, the J end lost 6 bases, and 5 bases lay between the germline ends. The CDR3 runs 12 residues. Looked up from germline, CDR1 is SGHRS and CDR2 is YFSETQ. The CDR3, as DNA: TGCGCCAGCAGCTTGGAGGGCGATACGCAGTATTTT. It encodes CASSLEGDTQYF.

This chain connects TRBV7-9 to TRBJ2-3; D possibly corresponds to TRBD1 (6 bases). Germline V gives CDR1 SEHNR, CDR2 FQNEAQ (reference sequence). This CDR3 comprises 19 residues. The ends were cut back, 5 bases at V and 5 bases at J, with 29 bases in the middle. Here the CDR3 DNA reads TGTGCCAGCAGCCCAGGGGCGGTTGGTGGCGAGTTAGGGGAAGATACGCAGTATTTT. This gives the protein CASSPGAVGGELGEDTQYF.

By proportion, this clone is large (0.1 to 1%). The chain combines TRBV2 with TRBJ2-4, with a tentative D call TRBD2 (5 bases). The CDR3 length is 15 residues. V lost 3 bases to trimming and J lost 0 bases, with 9 bases between them. Germline assignment: CDR1 SNHLY and CDR2 FYNNEI. The CDR3 sequence: CASSDVRVAKNIQYF. The CDR3 DNA sequence: TGTGCCAGCAGTGATGTGAGGGTAGCCAAAAACATTCAGTACTTC.

In its sample, this clone was seen once. The gene calls are TRBV11-2 and TRBJ2-1; D perhaps matches TRBD1 (6 bases). CDR3 length: 15 residues. Trimming stripped 3 bases from V and 3 bases from J, with 12 bases between. Germline values: CDR1 SGHAT, CDR2 FQNNGV. The CDR3 is CASSFRDTVYNEQFF. CDR3 DNA: TGTGCCAGCAGCTTCCGGGACACGGTCTACAATGAGCAGTTCTTC.

The chain carries TRBV10-2 and TRBJ2-3; no clear D gene. The CDR3 is made up of 15 amino acids. The V and J ends lost 2 bases and 7 bases respectively, with 16 bases between them. CDR1 is WSHSY, CDR2 SAAADI, per germline. The CDR3 reads CASSEGPKGMNTQYF. The CDR3 DNA reads as TGCGCCAGCAGTGAGGGTCCTAAGGGTATGAATACGCAGTATTTT.

The V gene is TRBV5-4, the J gene TRBJ1-6, with D perhaps matching TRBD1 (5 bases). V dropped 4 bases and J dropped 9 bases, with 8 bases sitting between them. Per germline, CDR1 SGHNT and CDR2 YYREEE (reference sequence). This CDR3 is 12 amino acids long. CDR3 loop: CASSPGGSPLHF. The CDR3 nucleotides read TGTGCCAGCAGCCCCGGGGGTTCACCCCTCCACTTT.

This rearrangement joins TRBV11-2 to TRBJ1-5; D not resolved. CDR1 is SGHAT, CDR2 FQNNGV, per germline. V lost 5 bases and J lost 9, with 20 bases in between. This CDR3 comprises 15 residues. The CDR3, as DNA: TGTGCCAGCAGCCCAGAATCAGGACCCGTCGCGCCCCAGCATTTT. Its translation: CASSPESGPVAPQHF. The whole variable domain, remainder taken from reference TRBV11-2 and TRBJ1-5, is EAGVAQSPRYKIIEKRQSVAFWCNPISGHATLYWYQQILGQGPKLLIQFQNNGVVDDSQLPKDRFSAERLKGVDSTLKIQPAKLEDSAVYLCASSPESGPVAPQHFGDGTRLSIL.

The chain links TRBV5-1 to TRBJ2-1; 7 nucleotides line up with TRBD2. J gave up 5 bases and V 2 bases, and 4 bases lay outside the gene matches. The CDR3 is 14 residues long. Germline CDR1 is SGHRS and CDR2 is YFSETQ. The CDR3 region has the DNA TGCGCCAGCAGCTTCGTCCTAGCGGACAATGAGCAGTTCTTC. The encoded protein is CASSFVLADNEQFF. Filled out from reference TRBV5-1 and TRBJ2-1, the complete variable domain reads KAGVTQTPRYLIKTRGQQVTLSCSPISGHRSVSWYQQTPGQGLQFLFEYFSETQRNKGNFPGRFSGRQFSNSRSEMNVSTLELGDSALYLCASSFVLADNEQFFGPGTRLTVL.

The rearrangement uses TRBV6-1 and TRBJ2-2, with 8 bases matching TRBD1. Trimming removed 4 bases from V and 8 bases from J; junction bases left unmatched: 12. The germline V gene has CDR1 MNHNS and CDR2 SASEGT. The length of the CDR3 is 16 residues. The CDR3 is CASSALPGQVKGELFF. CDR3 DNA: TGTGCCAGCAGTGCACTTCCGGGACAGGTTAAGGGGGAGCTGTTTTTT.

The gene calls are TRBV19 and TRBJ2-3, with D possibly matching TRBD2 (5 bases). This CDR3 region has 15 residues. CDR1 and CDR2 (germline): LNHDA, SQIVND (reference sequence). V lost 5 bases, J lost 2 bases, and 14 bases lay in between. The CDR3 nucleotides read TGTGCCAGTAGTTTAAGCGGAAGTGACACAGATACGCAGTATTTT. Translating gives CASSLSGSDTDTQYF.

V and J are TRBV4-1 and TRBJ2-3; no definite D call. The germline V gene encodes CDR1 MGHRA and CDR2 YSYEKL. Trimming shortened V by 4 bases and J by 4 bases, and 6 bases separated the two germline ends. The CDR3 loop spans 12 amino acids. CDR3 in amino acids: CASSPSPDTQYF. CDR3 sequence (DNA): TGCGCCAGCAGCCCGTCCCCAGATACGCAGTATTTT.

This clone qualifies as medium-sized. The chain uses TRBV4-1 and TRBJ2-1, with 7 bases identical to TRBD1. J gave up 2 bases and V 4 bases, and 8 bases lay outside the gene matches. This CDR3 contains 16 residues. Germline V gives CDR1 MGHRA, CDR2 YSYEKL. The CDR3 protein is CASSLSPGTAYNEQFF. As DNA, the CDR3 is TGCGCCAGCAGCCTATCTCCCGGGACAGCCTACAATGAGCAGTTCTTC.

This sequence joins TRBV2 and TRBJ2-1, with 8 bases aligning to TRBD2. Germline V CDR1 and CDR2: SNHLY, FYNNEI. V trimming: 3 bases; J trimming: 7 bases; junction bases outside the gene matches: 8. This CDR3 region has 15 residues. CDR3 amino acids: CASSEPGTSPNEQFF. The CDR3 nucleotides are TGTGCCAGCAGTGAGCCCGGGACTAGTCCGAATGAGCAGTTCTTC.

The chain employs TRBV6-1 and TRBJ2-7, with 11 bases identical to TRBD2. The length of the CDR3 is 15 residues. The V segment lost 5 bases and the J segment 2 bases; nucleotides outside the gene matches: 5. Germline V gene lookup returns CDR1 MNHNS and CDR2 SASEGT. The CDR3 reads CASSQGLAVAYEQYF. As DNA, the CDR3 is TGTGCCAGCAGTCAGGGACTAGCGGTCGCCTACGAGCAGTACTTC.

This chain connects TRBV29-1 to TRBJ1-2; D unresolved. This CDR3 has 13 residues. Between the trimmed V and J ends, which lost 4 bases and 0 bases, there was a span of 9 bases. From germline, CDR1 is SQVTM and CDR2 ANQGSEA. The DNA for the CDR3 is TGCAGCGTTGGCGGCTCAGCTAACTATGGCTACACCTTC. As protein: CSVGGSANYGYTF. The full variable domain, its missing parts supplied by reference TRBV29-1 and TRBJ1-2, is SAVISQKPSRDICQRGTSLTIQCQVDSQVTMMFWYRQQPGQSLTLIATANQGSEATYESGFVIDKFPISRPNLTFSTLTVSNMSPEDSSIYLCSVGGSANYGYTFGSGTRLTVV.

V gene TRBV29-1 combines with J gene TRBJ2-5; D is uncertain. Germline V gene data show CDR1 as SQVTM and CDR2 as ANQGSEA. This CDR3 region has 12 residues. The ends were cut back, 4 bases at V and 5 bases at J, with 11 bases in the middle. The CDR3 DNA reads TGCAGCGTTGCTGGGGTAGTGGAGACCCAGTACTTC. Its translation: CSVAGVVETQYF.